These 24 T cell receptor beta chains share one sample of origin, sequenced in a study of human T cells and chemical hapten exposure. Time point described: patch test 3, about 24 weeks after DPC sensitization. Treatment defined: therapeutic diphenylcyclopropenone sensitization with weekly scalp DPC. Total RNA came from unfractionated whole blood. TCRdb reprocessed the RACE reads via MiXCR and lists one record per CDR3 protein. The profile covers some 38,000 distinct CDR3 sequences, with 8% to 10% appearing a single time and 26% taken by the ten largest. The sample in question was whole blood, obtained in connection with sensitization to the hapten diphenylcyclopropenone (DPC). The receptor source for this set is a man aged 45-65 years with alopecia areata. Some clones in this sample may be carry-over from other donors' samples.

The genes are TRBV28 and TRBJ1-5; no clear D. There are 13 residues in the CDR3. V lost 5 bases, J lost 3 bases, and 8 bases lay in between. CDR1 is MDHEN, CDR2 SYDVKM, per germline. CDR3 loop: CASSRFLNQPQHF. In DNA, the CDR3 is TGTGCCAGCAGTAGGTTCCTCAATCAGCCCCAGCATTTT.

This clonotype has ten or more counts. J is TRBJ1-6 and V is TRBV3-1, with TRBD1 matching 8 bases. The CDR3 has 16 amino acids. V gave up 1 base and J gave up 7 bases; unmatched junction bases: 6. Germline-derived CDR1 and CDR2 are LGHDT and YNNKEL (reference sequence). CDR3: CASSQAGGFGNSPLHF. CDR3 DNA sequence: TGTGCCAGCAGCCAAGCAGGGGGCTTCGGGAATTCACCCCTCCACTTT.

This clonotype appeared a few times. In DNA form, the CDR3 reads TGCGCCAGCAGCCAGCACTCCGCCGTCTACAATGAGCAGTTCTTC. Translating it yields CASSQHSAVYNEQFF. This sequence joins TRBV4-1 and TRBJ2-1; D gene unclear. V was pared by 3 bases and J by 3 bases, with 12 bases between. The V gene's germline CDR1 is MGHRA and CDR2 YSYEKL. This CDR3 comprises 15 residues.

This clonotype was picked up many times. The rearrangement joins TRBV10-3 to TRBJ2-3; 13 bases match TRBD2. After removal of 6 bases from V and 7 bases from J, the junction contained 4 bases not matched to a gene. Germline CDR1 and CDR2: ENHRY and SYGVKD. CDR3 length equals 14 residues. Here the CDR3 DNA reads TGTGCCATCAGCACTAGCGGGAGGGACAATACGCAGTATTTT. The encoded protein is CAISTSGRDNTQYF.

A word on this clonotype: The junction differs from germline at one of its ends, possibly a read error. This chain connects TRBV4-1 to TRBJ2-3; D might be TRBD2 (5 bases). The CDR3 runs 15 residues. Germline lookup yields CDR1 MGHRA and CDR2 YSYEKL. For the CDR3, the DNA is TGCGCCAGCAGGCCAAAGGGAGAAGGCGCAGATATGCAGTATTTT. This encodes CASRPKGEGADMQYF.

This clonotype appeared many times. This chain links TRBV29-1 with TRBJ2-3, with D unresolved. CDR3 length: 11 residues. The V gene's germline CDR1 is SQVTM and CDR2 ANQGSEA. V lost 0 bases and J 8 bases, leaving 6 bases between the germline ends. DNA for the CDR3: TGCAGCGTTGAAGACGTCGGTACGCAGTATTTT. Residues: CSVEDVGTQYF.

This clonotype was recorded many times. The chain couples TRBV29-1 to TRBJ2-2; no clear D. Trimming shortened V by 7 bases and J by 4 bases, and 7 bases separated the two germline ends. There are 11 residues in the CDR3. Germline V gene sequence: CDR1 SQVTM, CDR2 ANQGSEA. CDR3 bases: TGCAGCGGGAAGGGCACCGGGGAGCTGTTTTTT. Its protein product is CSGKGTGELFF.

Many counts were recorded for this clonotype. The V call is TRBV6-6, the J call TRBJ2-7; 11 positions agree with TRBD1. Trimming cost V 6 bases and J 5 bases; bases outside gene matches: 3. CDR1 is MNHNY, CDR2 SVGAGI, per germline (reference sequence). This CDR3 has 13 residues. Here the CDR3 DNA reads TGTGCCAGCAGACGGGACAGGGGGAACGAGCAGTACTTC. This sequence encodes CASRRDRGNEQYF.

CDR3 DNA: TGTGCCAGCATCGCCGGCGGGGGGGTTGTCGCGCAGTATTTT. Amino acids: CASIAGGGVVAQYF. This chain joins TRBV28 and TRBJ2-3; 9 nucleotides match TRBD2. CDR1 and CDR2 from the germline V gene are MDHEN and SYDVKM. The CDR3 covers 14 residues. The J segment lost 10 bases and the V segment lost 7 bases, leaving 12 bases of the junction unmatched.

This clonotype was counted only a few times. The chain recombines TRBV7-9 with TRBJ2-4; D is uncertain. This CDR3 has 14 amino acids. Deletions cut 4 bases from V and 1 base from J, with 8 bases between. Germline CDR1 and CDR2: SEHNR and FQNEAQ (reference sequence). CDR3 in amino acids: CASSSGAAKNIQYF. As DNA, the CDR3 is TGTGCCAGCAGCTCAGGAGCTGCCAAAAACATTCAGTACTTC.

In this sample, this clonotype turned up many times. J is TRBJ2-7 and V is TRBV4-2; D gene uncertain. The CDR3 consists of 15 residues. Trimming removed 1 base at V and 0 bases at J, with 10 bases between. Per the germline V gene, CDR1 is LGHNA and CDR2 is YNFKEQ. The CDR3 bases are TGTGCCAGCAGCCAAGCTGACCGCAGCTCCTACGAGCAGTACTTC. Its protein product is CASSQADRSSYEQYF.

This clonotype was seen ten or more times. The CDR3 DNA is TGTGCCAGCAGCCAAGCTAGCGTGGGGTGCTACAATGAGCAGTTCTTC. It specifies CASSQASVGCYNEQFF. V and J are TRBV3-1 and TRBJ2-1; tentative D call: TRBD2 (6 bases). This CDR3 has 16 residues. Looked up from germline, CDR1 is LGHDT and CDR2 is YNNKEL (reference sequence). V lost 1 base to trimming and J lost 3 bases, with 13 bases between them.

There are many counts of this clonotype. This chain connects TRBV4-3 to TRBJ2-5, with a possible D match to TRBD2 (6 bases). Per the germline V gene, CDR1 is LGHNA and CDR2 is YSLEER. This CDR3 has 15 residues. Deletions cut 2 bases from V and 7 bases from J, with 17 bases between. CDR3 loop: CASSQPSGGVVTQYF. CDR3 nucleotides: TGCGCCAGCAGCCAACCCTCCGGGGGAGTCGTGACCCAGTACTTC.

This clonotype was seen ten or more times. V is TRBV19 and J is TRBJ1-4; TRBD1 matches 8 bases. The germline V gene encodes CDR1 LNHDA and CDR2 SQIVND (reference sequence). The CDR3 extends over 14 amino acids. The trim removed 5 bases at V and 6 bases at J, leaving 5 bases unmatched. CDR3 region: CASSSRGRHEKLFF. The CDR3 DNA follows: TGTGCCAGTAGTTCCAGGGGGCGCCATGAAAAACTGTTTTTT.

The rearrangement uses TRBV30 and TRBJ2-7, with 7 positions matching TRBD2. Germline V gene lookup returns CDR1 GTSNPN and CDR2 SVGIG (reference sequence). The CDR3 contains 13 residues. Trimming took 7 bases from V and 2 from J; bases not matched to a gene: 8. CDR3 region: CASGLAAAYEQYF. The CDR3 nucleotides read TGTGCCTCCGGGCTAGCGGCCGCCTACGAGCAGTACTTC.

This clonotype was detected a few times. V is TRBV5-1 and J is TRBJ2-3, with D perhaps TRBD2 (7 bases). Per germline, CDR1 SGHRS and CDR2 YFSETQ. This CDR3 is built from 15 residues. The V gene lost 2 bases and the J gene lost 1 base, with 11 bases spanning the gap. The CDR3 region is CASSLQGGGTDTQYF. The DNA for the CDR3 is TGCGCCAGCAGCTTACAGGGAGGGGGCACAGATACGCAGTATTTT.

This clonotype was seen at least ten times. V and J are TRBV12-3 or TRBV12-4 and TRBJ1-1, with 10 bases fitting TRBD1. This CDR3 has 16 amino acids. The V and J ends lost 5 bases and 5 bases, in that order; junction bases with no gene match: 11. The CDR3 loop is CASSPLTGTGVTEAFF. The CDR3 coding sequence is TGTGCCAGCAGTCCGTTAACCGGGACAGGGGTAACTGAAGCTTTCTTT.

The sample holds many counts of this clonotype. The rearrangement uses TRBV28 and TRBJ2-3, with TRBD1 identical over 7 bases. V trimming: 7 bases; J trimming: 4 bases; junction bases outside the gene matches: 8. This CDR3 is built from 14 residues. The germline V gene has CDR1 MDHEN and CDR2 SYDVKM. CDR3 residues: CASIPGQLADTQYF. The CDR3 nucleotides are TGTGCCAGCATTCCGGGACAGCTCGCAGATACGCAGTATTTT.

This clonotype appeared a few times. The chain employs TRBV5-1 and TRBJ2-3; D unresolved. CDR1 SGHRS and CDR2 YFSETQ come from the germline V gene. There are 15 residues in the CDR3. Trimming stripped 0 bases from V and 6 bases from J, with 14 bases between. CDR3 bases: TGCGCCAGCAGCTTGGCTCTAGAATGGTCCGATACGCAGTATTTT. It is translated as CASSLALEWSDTQYF.

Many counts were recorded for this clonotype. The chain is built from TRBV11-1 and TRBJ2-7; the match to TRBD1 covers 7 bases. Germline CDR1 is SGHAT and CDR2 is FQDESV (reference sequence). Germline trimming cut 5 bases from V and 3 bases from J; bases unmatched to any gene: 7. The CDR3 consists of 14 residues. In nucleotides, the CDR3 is TGTGCCAGCAGCCCCAGGACAGGAAACTACGAGCAGTACTTC. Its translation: CASSPRTGNYEQYF.

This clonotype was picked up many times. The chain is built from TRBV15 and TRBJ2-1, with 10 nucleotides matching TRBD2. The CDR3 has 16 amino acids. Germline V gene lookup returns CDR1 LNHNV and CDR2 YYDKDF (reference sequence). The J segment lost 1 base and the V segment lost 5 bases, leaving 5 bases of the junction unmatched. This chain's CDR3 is CATSSRAGGSYNEQFF. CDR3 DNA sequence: TGTGCCACCAGCTCGAGAGCGGGAGGGTCCTACAATGAGCAGTTCTTC.

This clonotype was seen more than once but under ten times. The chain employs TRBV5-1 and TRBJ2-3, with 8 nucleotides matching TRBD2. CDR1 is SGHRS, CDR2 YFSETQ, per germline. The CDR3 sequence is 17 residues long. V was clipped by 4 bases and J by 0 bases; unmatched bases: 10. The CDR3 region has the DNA TGCGCCAGCAGCAGGGGACTAGTTCCTCGCAGCACAGATACGCAGTATTTT. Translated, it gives CASSRGLVPRSTDTQYF.

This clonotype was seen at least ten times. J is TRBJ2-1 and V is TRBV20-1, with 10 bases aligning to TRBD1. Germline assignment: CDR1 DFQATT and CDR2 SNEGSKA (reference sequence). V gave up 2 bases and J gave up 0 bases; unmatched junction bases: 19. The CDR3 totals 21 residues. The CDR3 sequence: CSARRDRGYGRGPFSYNEQFF. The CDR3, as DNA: TGCAGTGCTAGAAGGGACAGGGGTTACGGGAGAGGCCCATTCTCCTACAATGAGCAGTTCTTC.

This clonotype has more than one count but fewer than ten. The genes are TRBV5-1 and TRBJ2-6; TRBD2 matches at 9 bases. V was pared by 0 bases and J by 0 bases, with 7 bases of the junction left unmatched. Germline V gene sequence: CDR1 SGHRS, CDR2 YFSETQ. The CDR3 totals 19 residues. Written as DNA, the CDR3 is TGCGCCAGCAGCTTGGCGTGGCTAGCGGGGCCCTCTGGGGCCAACGTCCTGACTTTC. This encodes CASSLAWLAGPSGANVLTF.